These 17 T cell receptor beta chains were all obtained from the same sample, sequenced in a study of CD8+CD57+ T cells in acquired aplastic anemia. Template material for TCR beta VDJ and CDR3 profiling consisted of genomic DNA. TCRdb re-called the reads with MiXCR, one entry per CDR3 protein. Here the sample spans roughly 180,000 distinct CDR3 sequences, 46% being singletons. Sequencing input: sorted CD4+, CD8+, or CD8+CD57+ T cells (not recorded which) from PBMCs. The receptor source for this set is a human donor in good health.

This clonotype has a count of ten or more. The chain recombines TRBV11-2 with TRBJ2-7; the D gene is possibly TRBD2 (6 bases). The CDR3 runs 17 residues. Germline CDR1 reads SGHAT; CDR2 reads FQNNGV. V lost 4 bases to trimming and J lost 4 bases, with 23 bases between them. In nucleotides, the CDR3 is TGTGCCAGCAGCTCAAGGACGAATCGGCGGGGAATTTACGAGCAGTACTTC. This codes for CASSSRTNRRGIYEQYF.

Details on this clonotype: This clone may be a read error of a much larger clone one base away. V and J are TRBV11-3 and TRBJ2-2; maybe TRBD1 (8 bases). The CDR3 runs 15 residues. The germline V gene encodes CDR1 SGHNT and CDR2 YENEEA. The CDR3 loop is CASSLRTGSGGGLFF. Written as DNA, the CDR3 is TGTGCCAGCAGCTTACGGACAGGGTCCGGCGGGGGGCTGTTTTTT.

The CDR3 nucleotides are TGCGCCAGCAGTGAGTCTTCTGGGACAGGGGTCTGGGATGAGCAGTTCTTC. Translation gives CASSESSGTGVWDEQFF. The gene calls are TRBV10-2 and TRBJ2-1; 10 bases are a match to TRBD1. Germline trimming cut 0 bases from V and 8 bases from J; bases unmatched to any gene: 10. CDR1 is WSHSY and CDR2 is SAAADI in the germline V gene. This CDR3 contains 17 residues.

This clonotype appeared a few times. This chain links TRBV7-2 with TRBJ1-4; D perhaps matches TRBD1 (6 bases). V gave up 6 bases and J gave up 6 bases, with 11 bases separating them. The CDR3 spans 13 residues. Germline CDR1 reads SGHTA; CDR2 reads FQGNSA. CDR3 DNA: TGTGCCAGCAGTGCCACAGGGTATGAAAAACTGTTTTTT. Its protein product is CASSATGYEKLFF.

The CDR3 DNA reads TGCAGCGGGGACACCAAAGACACAGATACGCAGTATTTT. It is translated as CSGDTKDTDTQYF. The chain is built from TRBV29-1 and TRBJ2-3; possible D gene TRBD1, 6 bases. The V gene's germline CDR1 is SQVTM and CDR2 ANQGSEA. This CDR3 has 13 residues. Trimming shortened V by 7 bases and J by 2 bases, and 13 bases separated the two germline ends.

The chain links TRBV2 to TRBJ2-3; D not certain. Germline assignment: CDR1 SNHLY and CDR2 FYNNEI. There are 14 residues in the CDR3. With 5 bases removed from V and 1 base from J, the gap between germline ends came to 10 bases. In nucleotides, the CDR3 is TGTGCCAGCAGTTCGGTTACCGGCACAGATACGCAGTATTTT. This encodes CASSSVTGTDTQYF.

This chain links TRBV15 with TRBJ2-2; D tentatively reads TRBD1 or TRBD2 (6 bases each). The V end was cut by 0 bases, the J end by 4 bases, with 18 bases between. Germline values: CDR1 LNHNV, CDR2 YYDKDF (reference sequence). The CDR3 extends over 18 amino acids. The CDR3 DNA sequence: TGTGCCACCAGCAGAGATTTAGCGGAGGGGGTGGTCACCGGGGAGCTGTTTTTT. The encoded protein is CATSRDLAEGVVTGELFF.

The V gene is TRBV2, the J gene TRBJ2-3, with TRBD2 matching over 9 bases. With V trimmed by 5 bases and J by 7 bases, 13 bases remained unmatched. Germline V gives CDR1 SNHLY, CDR2 FYNNEI. The CDR3 spans 16 residues. The CDR3 spells CASSLSGGRAQHTQYF. The CDR3 region has the DNA TGTGCCAGCAGTCTGTCGGGCGGGAGGGCCCAGCATACGCAGTATTTT.

This chain links TRBV7-6 with TRBJ1-6; 7 nucleotides match TRBD1. The CDR3 length is 14 residues. V lost 5 bases and J lost 6; bases outside the gene matches: 4. Germline assignment: CDR1 SGHVS and CDR2 FNYEAQ. The CDR3 coding sequence is TGTGCCAGCAGCGGCCGGGACAGTAATTCACCCCTCCACTTT. This codes for CASSGRDSNSPLHF.

In this sample, this clonotype turned up many times. The chain carries TRBV19 and TRBJ1-5; weak D call: TRBD1 (5 bases). The ends were cut back, 1 base at V and 4 bases at J, with 11 bases in the middle. Germline CDR1 reads LNHDA; CDR2 reads SQIVND (reference sequence). This CDR3 contains 15 residues. CDR3 residues: CASSIAQGPNQPQHF. CDR3 nucleotide sequence: TGTGCCAGTAGTATAGCGCAGGGACCAAATCAGCCCCAGCATTTT.

This clonotype ranks as medium-sized. This rearrangement joins TRBV29-1 to TRBJ1-2; D is uncertain. V lost 6 bases to trimming and J lost 5 bases, with 10 bases between them. This CDR3 is 11 amino acids long. Germline V CDR1 and CDR2: SQVTM, ANQGSEA. Here the CDR3 reads CSVAGTYGYTF. The CDR3 nucleotides are TGCAGCGTGGCAGGTACTTATGGCTACACCTTC.

For this clonotype: A junction end diverges from the germline sequence, so it may reflect a read error. DNA for the CDR3: TGTGCCAGCAGTGACTCTGGGGGGGCAGATACGCAGTATTTT. Its protein product is CASSDSGGADTQYF. This chain links TRBV6-5 with TRBJ2-3; 7 positions agree with TRBD2. This CDR3 contains 14 residues. Germline V gene data show CDR1 as MNHEY and CDR2 as SVGAGI.

Concerning this clonotype itself: This may be a read error: a much more frequent sequence differs by one nucleotide. The chain couples TRBV19 to TRBJ1-3, with unresolved D. Germline CDR1 LNHDA, CDR2 SQIVND (reference sequence). V dropped 5 bases and J dropped 3 bases, with 14 bases sitting between them. CDR3 length: 15 residues. Here the CDR3 reads CASSWGGGSGNTIYF. CDR3 nucleotide sequence: TGTGCCAGTAGTTGGGGTGGCGGGAGTGGAAACACCATATATTTT.

V is TRBV7-3 and J is TRBJ2-3; D remains unclear. The CDR3 contains 17 residues. V dropped 2 bases and J dropped 2 bases, with 17 bases sitting between them. CDR1 SGHTA and CDR2 FQGTGA come from the germline V gene. In DNA form, the CDR3 reads TGTGCCAGCAGCTTATCAGCAGTAGGGCCAGTCACAGATACGCAGTATTTT. It translates to CASSLSAVGPVTDTQYF.

To note about this clonotype: One junction end does not reproduce the germline sequence, and a read error may be involved. The gene calls are TRBV7-7 and TRBJ2-7, with 9 bases fitting TRBD1. Germline V gives CDR1 SSHAT, CDR2 FNYEAQ (reference sequence). The CDR3 extends over 16 amino acids. The CDR3 loop reads CASSLASPGQGYEQYF. The CDR3 DNA is TGTGCTAGCAGCTTAGCGAGTCCGGGACAGGGTTACGAGCAGTACTTC.

This chain connects TRBV19 to TRBJ2-3; a weak D match, TRBD1 (5 bases). Trimming cost V 1 base and J 4 bases, with 9 bases left between them. Germline loops: CDR1 LNHDA, CDR2 SQIVND (reference sequence). This CDR3 is built from 14 residues. Written as DNA, the CDR3 is TGTGCCAGTAGTATAGGTGGGGCGGCAGATACGCAGTATTTT. As protein: CASSIGGAADTQYF.

On this clonotype: Since no conserved phenylalanine or tryptophan closes the CDR3, a read error is the likely cause. The CDR3 protein is CASSMRTGGYTIYL. The CDR3 DNA reads as TGTGCCAGTAGTATGAGGACAGGGGGGTACACCATATATCTT. This chain connects TRBV19 to TRBJ1-3; 10 bases agree with TRBD1. Germline V gene data show CDR1 as LNHDA and CDR2 as SQIVND (reference sequence). The ends lost 3 bases at V and 8 bases at J; junction bases unmatched: 4. The CDR3 spans 14 residues.